The 22 T cell receptor beta chains below come from one sample, sequenced in a study of identifying expanded T cells in peripheral blood. The protocol was immunoSEQ multiplex PCR, while the TCRdb copy is restricted to in-frame clones and leaves out a portion. The sample yields about 80,000 clones, roughly 84% seen once. Sequencing was performed on blood. The receptors originated from a person aged 18-70 years in good health.

The rearrangement links TRBV6-1 to TRBJ2-7; D is undetermined. The CDR3 sequence is 15 residues long. Germline-derived CDR1 and CDR2 are MNHNS and SASEGT. Trimming took 1 base from V and 0 from J, leaving 10 bases between them. The CDR3 DNA sequence: TGTGCCAGCAGTGAAGGGAACATTGGCTCCTACGAGCAGTACTTC. Translated, it gives CASSEGNIGSYEQYF.

The rearrangement joins TRBV7-8 to TRBJ2-6, with 8 bases fitting TRBD1. CDR1 is SGHVS, CDR2 FQNEAQ, per germline. The CDR3 covers 19 residues. J was trimmed by 0 bases and V by 5 bases; bases with no gene match: 12. CDR3 sequence: CASSPLVRTGSSGANVLTF. The CDR3, as DNA: TGTGCCAGCAGCCCCCTCGTCCGGACAGGGAGCTCTGGGGCCAACGTCCTGACTTTC.

The rearrangement links TRBV2 to TRBJ1-2; tentative D call: TRBD1 (5 bases). Trimming left V 8 bases short and J 6 bases short, with 16 bases between. CDR3 length: 13 amino acids. Germline-derived CDR1 and CDR2 are SNHLY and FYNNEI. The CDR3 spells CASSVGDGNGYTF. The DNA for the CDR3 is TGTGCCAGCTCGGTGGGGGACGGCAATGGCTACACCTTC.

This clone was observed once. The rearrangement joins TRBV7-2 to TRBJ2-5; 9 bases fit TRBD1. CDR3 length: 15 amino acids. Germline-derived CDR1 and CDR2 are SGHTA and FQGNSA. The V segment lost 5 bases and the J segment 4 bases; nucleotides outside the gene matches: 8. The CDR3 reads CASSPQTGGGETQYF. As DNA, the CDR3 is TGTGCCAGCAGCCCACAGACAGGGGGAGGAGAGACCCAGTACTTC.

V usage is TRBV6-6 and J usage is TRBJ1-4, with 8 bases matching TRBD1. Trimming removed 5 bases from V and 3 bases from J; junction bases left unmatched: 5. CDR3 size: 15 residues. Germline lookup yields CDR1 MNHNY and CDR2 SVGAGI (reference sequence). This chain's CDR3 is CASSALQGANEKLFF. For the CDR3, the DNA is TGTGCCAGCAGTGCCCTACAGGGGGCTAATGAAAAACTGTTTTTT.

V and J are TRBV7-2 and TRBJ1-2; no definite D call. CDR1 is SGHTA, CDR2 FQGNSA, per germline. Trimming cost V 5 bases and J 4 bases, with 14 bases left between them. The CDR3 has 14 residues. The chain's CDR3 is CASSPLPDSYGYTF. In DNA form, the CDR3 reads TGTGCCAGCAGCCCGCTCCCAGATAGCTATGGCTACACCTTC.

This chain connects TRBV7-8 to TRBJ2-1, with 10 positions matching TRBD2. V dropped 1 base and J dropped 6; count of bases not matched to a gene: 6. Germline loops: CDR1 SGHVS, CDR2 FQNEAQ. This CDR3 has 16 residues. Here the CDR3 reads CASSLVQAGGPNEQFF. The CDR3 DNA reads TGTGCCAGCAGCTTAGTTCAAGCGGGAGGGCCCAATGAGCAGTTCTTC.

V gene TRBV11-3 combines with J gene TRBJ2-5; a possible D gene is TRBD2 (7 bases). Germline V CDR1 and CDR2: SGHNT, YENEEA. Trimming took off 5 bases at V and 4 bases at J, with 14 bases between the two ends. The CDR3 runs to 14 residues. The CDR3 DNA reads TGTGCCAGCAGCCCGGGGGGCAGGGCAGAGACCCAGTACTTC. Translated, it gives CASSPGGRAETQYF.

The V and J genes are TRBV21-1 and TRBJ2-1; the D call TRBD2 from the table was never checked on the DNA. TRBV21-1 is tagged as a pseudogene. CDR3 size: 14 residues. CDR3 sequence (DNA): TGTGCCAGCAGCAAAGAGGAGACGGGAACTGAGCAGTTCTTC. This translates into CASSKEETGTEQFF.

The chain carries TRBV25-1 and TRBJ2-7; TRBD2 matches 8 bases. Germline trimming cut 2 bases from V and 2 bases from J; bases unmatched to any gene: 8. Germline CDR1 is MGHDK and CDR2 is SYGVNS. The CDR3 consists of 16 residues. The CDR3: CASSERKREHTYEQYF. CDR3 bases: TGTGCCAGCAGTGAAAGGAAGCGGGAGCACACCTACGAGCAGTACTTC.

The chain is built from TRBV7-8 and TRBJ2-5; 7 bases are a match to TRBD1. This CDR3 is 14 amino acids long. J gave up 1 base and V 5 bases, and 4 bases lay outside the gene matches. Germline V gene lookup returns CDR1 SGHVS and CDR2 FQNEAQ. The CDR3 sequence: CASSDRVGQETQYF. The CDR3, as DNA: TGTGCCAGCAGCGACAGGGTAGGCCAAGAGACCCAGTACTTC.

The rearrangement links TRBV7-8 to TRBJ2-1; the D is unclear. Germline CDR1 SGHVS, CDR2 FQNEAQ. This CDR3 region has 17 residues. Trimming stripped 4 bases from V and 0 bases from J, with 16 bases between. The CDR3 DNA is TGTGCCAGCAGCTCAGTGCTAGGGCGTGGCTCCTACAATGAGCAGTTCTTC. This translates into CASSSVLGRGSYNEQFF. The full variable domain, its missing parts supplied by reference TRBV7-8 and TRBJ2-1, is GAGVSQSPRYKVAKRGQDVALRCDPISGHVSLFWYQQALGQGPEFLTYFQNEAQLDKSGLPSDRFFAERPEGSVSTLKIQRTQQEDSAVYLCASSSVLGRGSYNEQFFGPGTRLTVL.

V and J are TRBV28 and TRBJ1-2; perhaps TRBD1 as D (5 bases). V was pared by 3 bases and J by 8 bases, with 10 bases between. The CDR3 has 12 residues. The germline CDR1 and CDR2 sequences are MDHEN and SYDVKM. This chain's CDR3 is CASSFGGYGYTF. The CDR3 coding sequence is TGTGCCAGCAGTTTCGGGGGTTACGGCTACACCTTC.

V and J are TRBV27 and TRBJ2-2; 9 bases fit TRBD1. The germline V gene has CDR1 MNHEY and CDR2 SMNVEV (reference sequence). J lost 5 bases, V lost 9 bases, and 13 bases had no gene match. The length of the CDR3 is 16 residues. The CDR3 sequence: CASTDRGWDGTGELFF. In DNA, the CDR3 is TGTGCCAGTACGGACAGGGGATGGGATGGGACCGGGGAGCTGTTTTTT.

DNA of the CDR3: TGTGCCAGCAGCCACCAGACAGGGGCCTACGAGCAGTACTTC. Protein: CASSHQTGAYEQYF. This chain links TRBV5-6 with TRBJ2-7; 8 bases are shared with TRBD1. The CDR3 runs 14 residues. Germline CDR1 is SGHDT and CDR2 is YYEEEE. V lost 4 bases to trimming and J lost 2 bases; unmatched junction nucleotides: 5.

The chain has TRBV4-1 and TRBJ2-1, with TRBD2 matching over 9 bases. Germline lookup yields CDR1 MGHRA and CDR2 YSYEKL. The V segment lost 3 bases and the J segment 5 bases; nucleotides outside the gene matches: 14. This CDR3 is built from 18 residues. The CDR3 DNA sequence: TGCGCCAGCAGCCAGGACCCCGGGCTAGCGGGAACCCACAATGAGCAGTTCTTC. This gives the protein CASSQDPGLAGTHNEQFF.

The chain is built from TRBV5-1 and TRBJ1-1, with D uncertain. The CDR3 extends over 13 amino acids. V dropped 0 bases and J dropped 3 bases, with 6 bases sitting between them. Germline V gene lookup returns CDR1 SGHRS and CDR2 YFSETQ. The CDR3 coding sequence is TGCGCCAGCAGCTTGGAGTCTGACACTGAAGCTTTCTTT. Translated, it gives CASSLESDTEAFF.

The chain uses TRBV6-6 and TRBJ2-7; 7 nucleotides line up with TRBD1. Trimming took 5 bases from V and 0 from J; bases not matched to a gene: 7. The CDR3 has 15 residues. Germline V gene sequence: CDR1 MNHNY, CDR2 SVGAGI (reference sequence). The CDR3 reads CASSLNPGGSYEQYF. CDR3 in DNA: TGTGCCAGCAGTCTAAACCCAGGGGGCTCCTACGAGCAGTACTTC.

The chain recombines TRBV27 with TRBJ1-1, with D possibly being TRBD1 (5 bases). Trimming pared 8 bases from V and 0 bases from J, leaving 16 bases between. Germline V CDR1 and CDR2: MNHEY, SMNVEV (reference sequence). The CDR3 loop spans 15 amino acids. CDR3 sequence (DNA): TGTGCCAGCTACCCCGGGACCAGGTTGAACACTGAAGCTTTCTTT. As protein: CASYPGTRLNTEAFF.

A remark on this clone: The germline gene is not matched at one end of the junction; a read error may be the cause. The chain has TRBV7-7 and TRBJ2-1; 11 nucleotides match TRBD1. CDR1 SSHAT and CDR2 FNYEAQ come from the germline V gene (reference sequence). CDR3 size: 15 residues. CDR3 bases: TGTGCTAGCAGCTCGGGACAGGGGGGATACAATGAGCAGTTCTTC. Protein: CASSSGQGGYNEQFF.

The chain has TRBV6-6 and TRBJ1-4; TRBD1 aligns across 9 bases. The CDR3 covers 14 residues. The germline V gene encodes CDR1 MNHNY and CDR2 SVGAGI (reference sequence). Germline trimming cut 2 bases from V and 8 bases from J; bases unmatched to any gene: 3. The CDR3 nucleotides are TGTGCCAGCAGTTACCGGGACAGGGAAGAAAAACTGTTTTTT. This gives the protein CASSYRDREEKLFF.

This sequence joins TRBV7-6 and TRBJ2-3; D is undetermined. The CDR3 runs 14 residues. Trimming pared 8 bases from V and 4 bases from J, leaving 16 bases between. Germline CDR1 reads SGHVS; CDR2 reads FNYEAQ. As DNA, the CDR3 is TGTGCCAGCGTTCTTTTGGTTGGGGCAGATACGCAGTATTTT. Translating gives CASVLLVGADTQYF.